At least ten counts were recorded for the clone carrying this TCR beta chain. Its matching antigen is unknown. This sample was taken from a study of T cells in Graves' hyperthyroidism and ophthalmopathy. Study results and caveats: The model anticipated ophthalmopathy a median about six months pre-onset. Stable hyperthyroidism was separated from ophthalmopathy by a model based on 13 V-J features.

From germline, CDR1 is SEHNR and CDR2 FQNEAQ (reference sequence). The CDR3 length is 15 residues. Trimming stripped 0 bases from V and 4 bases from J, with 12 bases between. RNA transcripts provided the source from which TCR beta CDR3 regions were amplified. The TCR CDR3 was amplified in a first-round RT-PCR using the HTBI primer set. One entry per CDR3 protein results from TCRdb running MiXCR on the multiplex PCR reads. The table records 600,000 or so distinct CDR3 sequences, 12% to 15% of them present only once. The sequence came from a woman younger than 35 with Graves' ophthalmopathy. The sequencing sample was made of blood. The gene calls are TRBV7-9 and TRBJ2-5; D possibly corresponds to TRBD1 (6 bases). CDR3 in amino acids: CASSLATGQGETQYF. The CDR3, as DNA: TGTGCCAGCAGCTTAGCTACAGGGCAGGGAGAGACCCAGTACTTC. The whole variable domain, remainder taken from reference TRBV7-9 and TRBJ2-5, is DTGVSQNPRHKITKRGQNVTFRCDPISEHNRLYWYRQTLGQGPEFLTYFQNEAQLEKSRLLSDRFSAERPKGSFSTLEIQRTEQGDSAMYLCASSLATGQGETQYFGPGTRLLVL.